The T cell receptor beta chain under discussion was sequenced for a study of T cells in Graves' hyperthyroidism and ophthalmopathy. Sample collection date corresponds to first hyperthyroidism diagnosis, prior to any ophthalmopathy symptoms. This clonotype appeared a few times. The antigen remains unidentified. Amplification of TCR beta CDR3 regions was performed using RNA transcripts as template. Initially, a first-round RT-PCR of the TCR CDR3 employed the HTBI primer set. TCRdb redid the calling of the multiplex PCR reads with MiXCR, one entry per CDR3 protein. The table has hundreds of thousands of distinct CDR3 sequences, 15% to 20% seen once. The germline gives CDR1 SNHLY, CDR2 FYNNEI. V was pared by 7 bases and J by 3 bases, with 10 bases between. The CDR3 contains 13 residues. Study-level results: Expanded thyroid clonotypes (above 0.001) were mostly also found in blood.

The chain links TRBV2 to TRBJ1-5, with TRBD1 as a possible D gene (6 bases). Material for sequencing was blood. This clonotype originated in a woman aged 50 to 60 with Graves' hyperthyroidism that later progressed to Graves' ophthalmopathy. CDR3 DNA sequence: TGTGCCAGCAACGACAGGTTCAATCAGCCCCAGCATTTT. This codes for CASNDRFNQPQHF. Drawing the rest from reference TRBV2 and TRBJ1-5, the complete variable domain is EPEVTQTPSHQVTQMGQEVILRCVPISNHLYFYWYRQILGQKVEFLVSFYNNEISEKSEIFDDQFSVERPDGSNFTLKIRSTKLEDSAMYFCASNDRFNQPQHFGDGTRLSIL.